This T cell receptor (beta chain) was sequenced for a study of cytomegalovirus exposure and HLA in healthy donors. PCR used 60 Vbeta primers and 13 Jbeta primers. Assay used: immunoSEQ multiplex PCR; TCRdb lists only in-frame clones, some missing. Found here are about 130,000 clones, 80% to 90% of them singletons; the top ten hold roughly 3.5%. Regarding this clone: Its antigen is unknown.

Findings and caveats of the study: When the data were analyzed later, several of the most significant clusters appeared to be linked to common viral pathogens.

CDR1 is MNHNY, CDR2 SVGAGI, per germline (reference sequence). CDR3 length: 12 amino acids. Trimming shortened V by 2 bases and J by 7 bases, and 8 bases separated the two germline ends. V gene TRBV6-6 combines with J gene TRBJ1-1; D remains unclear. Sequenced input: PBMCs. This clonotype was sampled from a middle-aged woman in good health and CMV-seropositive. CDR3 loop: CASSYPGSEAFF. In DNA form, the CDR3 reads TGTGCCAGCAGTTACCCTGGGAGTGAAGCTTTCTTT.